These 25 T cell receptor beta chains originate from one sample sequenced in a study of early T cells in non-severe SARS-CoV-2 infection. From the 5' RACE reads, TCRdb called clonotypes with MiXCR, one entry per CDR3 protein. The data hold 50,000 to 60,000 distinct CDR3 sequences, with roughly 9% observed a single time. The sequenced sample consisted of whole blood. All receptors derive from an adult who was a healthcare worker with PCR-confirmed SARS-CoV-2 infection or an uninfected control (not recorded which).

The chain joins TRBV2 to TRBJ1-2; no reliable D call. Germline V CDR1 and CDR2: SNHLY, FYNNEI. The V and J ends lost 5 bases and 0 bases respectively, with 7 bases between them. This CDR3 has 13 amino acids. The CDR3 loop is CASSLIANYGYTF. CDR3 bases: TGTGCCAGCAGTCTGATAGCTAACTATGGCTACACCTTC.

This clonotype came up many times. This chain uses TRBV20-1 with TRBJ2-7; 7 bases line up with TRBD1. The germline gives CDR1 DFQATT, CDR2 SNEGSKA (reference sequence). V was pared by 5 bases and J by 5 bases, with 12 bases of the junction left unmatched. The CDR3 is made up of 14 amino acids. CDR3 bases: TGCAGTGCTTTGAGACAGGGAAGGTCCCACGAGCAGTACTTC. Encoded protein: CSALRQGRSHEQYF.

This clonotype was seen repeatedly, ten times or more. The V call is TRBV30, the J call TRBJ1-6; D is unclear. The CDR3 is 15 residues long. Germline CDR1 reads GTSNPN; CDR2 reads SVGIG (reference sequence). The V gene lost 3 bases and the J gene lost 9 bases, with 18 bases spanning the gap. The CDR3 DNA reads as TGTGCCTGGAGCATTTTGGACGCCCTGTTTTCACCCCTCCACTTT. Protein sequence: CAWSILDALFSPLHF.

The table lists this clonotype with many counts. The chain is built from TRBV5-1 and TRBJ2-1, with 11 bases identical to TRBD1. Germline CDR1 reads SGHRS; CDR2 reads YFSETQ. With 6 bases clipped from V and 6 bases from J, the junction kept 5 bases outside the gene matches. The CDR3 extends over 14 amino acids. CDR3 loop: CASIEGTGGNEQFF. The CDR3 nucleotides are TGCGCCAGCATCGAGGGGACAGGGGGCAATGAGCAGTTCTTC.

The genes are TRBV6-2 or TRBV6-3 and TRBJ2-3; D perhaps matches TRBD2 (6 bases). Deletions cut 4 bases from V and 2 bases from J, with 13 bases between. The germline CDR1 and CDR2 sequences are MNHEY and SVGEGT. The CDR3 contains 15 residues. CDR3 residues: CASSLFGGATDTQYF. CDR3 bases: TGTGCCAGCAGTTTGTTTGGCGGGGCCACAGATACGCAGTATTTT.

This clonotype came up a few times. The gene calls are TRBV10-1 and TRBJ2-7; D remains ambiguous. Germline assignment: CDR1 WNHNN and CDR2 SYGVQD (reference sequence). V lost 0 bases and J lost 11, with 14 bases in between. This CDR3 region has 13 residues. The CDR3 here is CASSESGLPEKYF. CDR3 nucleotides: TGCGCCAGCAGTGAGTCGGGCCTTCCTGAGAAGTACTTC.

The table lists this clonotype with a few counts. The J gene is TRBJ2-5, the V gene TRBV6-2 or TRBV6-3, with 11 bases that match TRBD2. V shed 7 bases, J shed 5 bases, and the junction held 6 bases outside the gene matches. Looked up from germline, CDR1 is MNHEY and CDR2 is SVGEGT. This CDR3 spans 14 amino acids. This CDR3 is CASKTSGGDETQYF. The CDR3 DNA reads TGTGCCAGCAAAACTAGCGGGGGCGATGAGACCCAGTACTTC.

V is TRBV12-3 or TRBV12-4 and J is TRBJ2-1; D is unresolved. Trimming left V 6 bases short and J 8 bases short, with 14 bases between. The CDR3 runs 13 residues. The CDR3 is CASRPQVQHEQFF. The CDR3 DNA reads as TGTGCCAGCAGGCCACAAGTGCAGCATGAGCAGTTCTTC.

This clonotype was counted between two and nine times. The rearrangement uses TRBV3-1 and TRBJ1-4; 7 bases match TRBD1. This CDR3 has 16 amino acids. CDR1 LGHDT and CDR2 YNNKEL come from the germline V gene (reference sequence). The V and J ends lost 1 base and 5 bases, in that order; junction bases with no gene match: 7. CDR3 sequence: CASSQAGPQGNEKLFF. DNA of the CDR3: TGTGCCAGCAGCCAAGCGGGACCACAGGGGAATGAAAAACTGTTTTTT.

Worth noting for this clonotype: A read error is possible here, since a much larger clone lies one base away. Because the CDR3 is missing its conserved closing phenylalanine or tryptophan, this is likely a read error. This chain connects TRBV20-1 to TRBJ2-1, with a possible D match to TRBD1 (6 bases). The CDR3 spans 15 residues. Germline V CDR1 and CDR2: DFQATT, SNEGSKA (reference sequence). V lost 0 bases to trimming and J lost 6 bases, with 15 bases between them. CDR3: CSARDLGRGTNEQFS. Here the CDR3 DNA reads TGCAGTGCTAGAGATCTTGGCAGGGGAACCAATGAGCAGTTCTCC.

This clonotype has at least ten counts. This CDR3 reads CASSRDRAEDTQYF. The CDR3 DNA follows: TGTGCCAGTAGTCGGGATCGTGCGGAAGATACGCAGTATTTT. This chain uses TRBV19 with TRBJ2-3; tentative D call: TRBD2 (5 bases). The germline gives CDR1 LNHDA, CDR2 SQIVND (reference sequence). The CDR3 loop spans 14 amino acids. V lost 5 bases to trimming and J lost 5 bases, with 14 bases between them.

In its sample, this clonotype was seen many times. For the CDR3, the DNA is TGCGCCAGCACCCCTGGCCCTAGGAACACTGAAGCTTTCTTT. Translated, it gives CASTPGPRNTEAFF. V and J are TRBV5-1 and TRBJ1-1; D is ambiguous. The CDR3 sequence is 14 residues long. Trimming left V 6 bases short and J 1 base short, with 13 bases between. Germline V lookup: CDR1 SGHRS, CDR2 YFSETQ. The full variable domain, its missing parts supplied by reference TRBV5-1 and TRBJ1-1, is KAGVTQTPRYLIKTRGQQVTLSCSPISGHRSVSWYQQTPGQGLQFLFEYFSETQRNKGNFPGRFSGRQFSNSRSEMNVSTLELGDSALYLCASTPGPRNTEAFFGQGTRLTVV.

This clonotype showed up just a few times. V gene TRBV7-6 combines with J gene TRBJ1-1; no clear D. The V end lost 5 bases, the J end lost 12 bases, and 19 bases lay between the germline ends. Germline loops: CDR1 SGHVS, CDR2 FNYEAQ. The CDR3 covers 13 residues. CDR3 coding DNA: TGTGCCAGCAGCCAAGGGTCGATAGGTGAGACTTTCTTT. It encodes CASSQGSIGETFF.

This clonotype was observed at least ten times. V usage is TRBV29-1 and J usage is TRBJ1-3, with D possibly being TRBD1 (6 bases). Germline assignment: CDR1 SQVTM and CDR2 ANQGSEA. V was shortened by 0 bases and J by 8 bases, with 14 bases between the two germline ends. This CDR3 is 14 amino acids long. CDR3 sequence reads: CSVEDLGNRDTIYF. The DNA for the CDR3 is TGCAGCGTTGAAGATCTAGGCAACAGGGACACCATATATTTT. The entire variable domain, with the rest obtained from reference TRBV29-1 and TRBJ1-3, is as follows: SAVISQKPSRDICQRGTSLTIQCQVDSQVTMMFWYRQQPGQSLTLIATANQGSEATYESGFVIDKFPISRPNLTFSTLTVSNMSPEDSSIYLCSVEDLGNRDTIYFGEGSWLTVV.

V and J are TRBV10-3 and TRBJ2-1; D might be TRBD1 (6 bases). The length of the CDR3 is 12 residues. Deletions cut 4 bases from V and 5 bases from J, with 6 bases between. Germline V lookup: CDR1 ENHRY, CDR2 SYGVKD. CDR3 DNA: TGTGCCATCAGTGGGACAGACAATGAGCAGTTCTTC. Its protein is CAISGTDNEQFF.

The chain has TRBV3-1 and TRBJ1-1, with D unclear. Germline lookup yields CDR1 LGHDT and CDR2 YNNKEL (reference sequence). The CDR3 loop spans 17 amino acids. The germline V and J ends were trimmed by 2 bases and 6 bases, with 22 bases remaining between them. CDR3 DNA sequence: TGTGCCAGCAGCCAAATCCAGATTGGGCCATCCTTGGCTGAAGCTTTCTTT. Protein: CASSQIQIGPSLAEAFF.

The V call is TRBV2, the J call TRBJ2-5, with D uncertain. The CDR3 has 13 amino acids. V was trimmed by 4 bases and J by 0 bases, leaving 6 bases between them. Per the germline V gene, CDR1 is SNHLY and CDR2 is FYNNEI. CDR3 DNA: TGTGCCAGCAGTGGCGGAAACCAAGAGACCCAGTACTTC. It yields the protein CASSGGNQETQYF.

The rearrangement uses TRBV10-1 and TRBJ2-1, with D perhaps matching TRBD2 (5 bases). Trimming removed 0 bases from V and 8 bases from J, with 8 bases in between. This CDR3 is 13 amino acids long. Germline CDR1 WNHNN, CDR2 SYGVQD (reference sequence). The DNA for the CDR3 is TGCGCCAGCAGTGAGTCGAGCGGCGATGAGCAGTTCTTC. Residues: CASSESSGDEQFF.

The chain recombines TRBV19 with TRBJ2-5, with D tentatively TRBD2 (5 bases). The V and J ends lost 3 bases and 5 bases respectively, with 7 bases between them. The CDR3 loop spans 12 amino acids. Germline CDR1 LNHDA, CDR2 SQIVND (reference sequence). The CDR3 loop reads CASSMQRETQYF. The CDR3 DNA follows: TGTGCCAGTAGTATGCAGCGGGAGACCCAGTACTTC.

J is TRBJ1-1 and V is TRBV2; tentatively, D is TRBD1 (6 bases). CDR3 length: 13 amino acids. Germline V CDR1 and CDR2: SNHLY, FYNNEI. V was clipped by 8 bases and J by 4 bases, with 14 bases between them. The CDR3 DNA follows: TGTGCCAGCGGTACAGGGAGGGTCACTGAAGCTTTCTTT. Translated, it gives CASGTGRVTEAFF. The complete variable domain, with remaining parts taken from reference TRBV2 and TRBJ1-1, reads EPEVTQTPSHQVTQMGQEVILRCVPISNHLYFYWYRQILGQKVEFLVSFYNNEISEKSEIFDDQFSVERPDGSNFTLKIRSTKLEDSAMYFCASGTGRVTEAFFGQGTRLTVV.

The chain carries TRBV12-3 or TRBV12-4 and TRBJ2-5; possibly TRBD2 for D (5 bases). CDR3 length: 11 amino acids. The V and J ends lost 6 bases and 5 bases respectively, with 7 bases between them. The DNA of the CDR3 is TGTGCCAGCAGCCCGGGGGAGACCCAGTACTTC. Its translation is CASSPGETQYF.

This clonotype has more than one count but fewer than ten. The chain links TRBV7-8 to TRBJ2-7; D is unclear. Germline V gene sequence: CDR1 SGHVS, CDR2 FQNEAQ. The CDR3 has 14 amino acids. The germline V and J ends were trimmed by 4 bases and 3 bases, with 13 bases remaining between them. CDR3 DNA sequence: TGTGCCAGCAGCTCCACTCGGGTTTTCTACGAGCAGTACTTC. It yields the protein CASSSTRVFYEQYF.

This rearrangement joins TRBV5-1 to TRBJ1-3, with D perhaps matching TRBD1 (6 bases). The germline V gene has CDR1 SGHRS and CDR2 YFSETQ. The V and J ends lost 4 bases and 0 bases respectively, with 11 bases between them. This CDR3 is built from 15 residues. Here the CDR3 DNA reads TGCGCCAGCAGCGTGGACAGTAGCTCTGGAAACACCATATATTTT. Translated, it gives CASSVDSSSGNTIYF.

The table lists this clonotype with many counts. The chain uses TRBV20-1 and TRBJ2-2; D is undetermined. Per germline, CDR1 DFQATT and CDR2 SNEGSKA (reference sequence). V gave up 0 bases and J gave up 8 bases, with 10 bases separating them. CDR3 length: 13 amino acids. CDR3 sequence reads: CSARDPYGGELFF. The CDR3, as DNA: TGCAGTGCTAGAGATCCCTATGGAGGGGAGCTGTTTTTT.

This clonotype was counted only a few times. This rearrangement joins TRBV9 to TRBJ2-2; no clear D gene. The V end lost 0 bases, the J end lost 4 bases, and 10 bases lay between the germline ends. Per the germline V gene, CDR1 is SGDLS and CDR2 is YYNGEE. CDR3 length equals 15 residues. CDR3 sequence reads: CASSVGSLGTGELFF. In DNA, the CDR3 is TGTGCCAGCAGCGTAGGGAGTTTAGGCACCGGGGAGCTGTTTTTT.